A single sample is the source of the 24 T cell receptor beta chains below, sequenced in a study of blood T cell repertoires in COVID-19. The repertoire was sequenced with immunoSEQ multiplex PCR; TCRdb's copy has only in-frame clones and lacks some. The table shows 220,000 or so clones, with 88% occurring only once. The specimen sequenced was PBMCs or T cells enriched from blood (not recorded which). These TCRs come from a woman in her forties or fifties with acute COVID-19.

The J gene is TRBJ1-5, the V gene TRBV10-3; D gene unclear. With 10 bases removed from V and 1 base from J, the gap between germline ends came to 8 bases. This CDR3 has 12 residues. Germline V gene sequence: CDR1 ENHRY, CDR2 SYGVKD. The CDR3 spells CASGASNQPQHF. DNA for the CDR3: TGTGCCAGTGGAGCAAGCAATCAGCCCCAGCATTTT.

The V and J genes are TRBV24-1 and TRBJ2-5, with TRBD2 as a possible D gene (6 bases). The CDR3 extends over 15 amino acids. V shed 9 bases and J shed 3 bases, with 19 bases lying between them. CDR1 KGHDR and CDR2 SFDVKD come from the germline V gene. CDR3: CATAPRGGVEETQYF. The CDR3 DNA follows: TGTGCCACCGCTCCCCGGGGAGGTGTTGAAGAGACCCAGTACTTC.

Here the CDR3 DNA reads TGTGCCAGCTCACAGGGACAGGGAGTTACTGAAGCTTTCTTT. Translation gives CASSQGQGVTEAFF. The chain is built from TRBV18 and TRBJ1-1; 9 nucleotides agree with TRBD1. The length of the CDR3 is 14 residues. CDR1 is KGHSH, CDR2 LQKENI, per germline. J lost 5 bases, V lost 4 bases, and 5 bases had no gene match.

V and J are TRBV5-1 and TRBJ2-7; the match to TRBD2 covers 7 bases. The germline V gene has CDR1 SGHRS and CDR2 YFSETQ. CDR3 length: 12 residues. The V and J ends lost 4 bases and 12 bases, in that order; junction bases with no gene match: 10. The CDR3: CASSTGTKIRYF. The CDR3 DNA is TGCGCCAGCAGCACCGGGACTAAAATTCGGTACTTC.

This sequence joins TRBV6-5 and TRBJ1-3, with D tentatively TRBD1 (5 bases). The CDR3 totals 15 residues. Germline lookup yields CDR1 MNHEY and CDR2 SVGAGI. Deletions cut 7 bases from V and 0 bases from J, with 13 bases between. CDR3 DNA: TGTGCCAGCACCAAGGGACTGATCTCTGGAAACACCATATATTTT. It translates to CASTKGLISGNTIYF.

The genes are TRBV9 and TRBJ2-2; 12 bases map to TRBD2. The germline V gene has CDR1 SGDLS and CDR2 YYNGEE. There are 15 residues in the CDR3. With V trimmed by 4 bases and J by 6 bases, 4 bases remained unmatched. The CDR3 DNA sequence: TGTGCCAGCAGCTCTCGACTAGCGGGAGCCGGGGAGCTGTTTTTT. This encodes CASSSRLAGAGELFF.

The V gene is TRBV4-1, the J gene TRBJ1-1; D gene uncertain. The CDR3 extends over 15 amino acids. CDR1 is MGHRA and CDR2 is YSYEKL in the germline V gene. The V end was cut by 5 bases, the J end by 3 bases, with 16 bases between. The CDR3 bases are TGCGCCAGCAGCGGTGGGTCCGCCGGGTACACTGAAGCTTTCTTT. This encodes CASSGGSAGYTEAFF.

V and J are TRBV19 and TRBJ2-1; D possibly corresponds to TRBD1 (5 bases). The CDR3 is made up of 14 amino acids. Germline CDR1 and CDR2: LNHDA and SQIVND (reference sequence). With 5 bases removed from V and 0 bases from J, the gap between germline ends came to 8 bases. The CDR3 sequence is CASSQTVSYNEQFF. CDR3 nucleotide sequence: TGTGCCAGTAGTCAGACAGTCTCCTACAATGAGCAGTTCTTC.

The chain carries TRBV11-2 and TRBJ1-1; D is unclear. The V and J ends lost 3 bases and 3 bases respectively, with 11 bases between them. The CDR3 consists of 14 residues. The V gene's germline CDR1 is SGHAT and CDR2 FQNNGV. CDR3 region: CASSFWVGDTEAFF. The CDR3 bases are TGTGCCAGCAGCTTTTGGGTCGGAGACACTGAAGCTTTCTTT.

In the case of this clone: The junction differs from germline at one of its ends, possibly a read error. This rearrangement joins TRBV6-4 to TRBJ2-1, with 9 bases identical to TRBD2. From germline, CDR1 is MRHNA and CDR2 SNTAGT. The CDR3 runs to 16 residues. The CDR3 DNA reads as TGTGCCAGCAGTAACTCGCCCTCGACTAGCGGCAATGAGCAGTTCTTC. This translates into CASSNSPSTSGNEQFF.

Concerning this clone: This specimen includes other DNA sequences encoding the same CDR3. The V call is TRBV27, the J call TRBJ2-7, with TRBD2 identical over 9 bases. CDR1 MNHEY and CDR2 SMNVEV come from the germline V gene (reference sequence). V lost 5 bases, J lost 3 bases, and 5 bases stayed unmatched. CDR3 length: 14 amino acids. For the CDR3, the DNA is TGTGCCAGCAGTCCGGGACTAGCAGTCTACGAGCAGTACTTC. Translating it yields CASSPGLAVYEQYF.

V gene TRBV7-3 combines with J gene TRBJ2-2; 14 positions match TRBD2. The CDR3 contains 18 residues. V shed 0 bases, J shed 5 bases, and the junction held 5 bases outside the gene matches. Germline V gene lookup returns CDR1 SGHTA and CDR2 FQGTGA. The CDR3: CASSLTRTSGRKTGELFF. The CDR3 DNA is TGTGCCAGCAGCTTAACCCGGACTAGCGGGAGGAAAACCGGGGAGCTGTTTTTT.

The rearrangement joins TRBV30 to TRBJ1-2; D is undetermined. Germline lookup yields CDR1 GTSNPN and CDR2 SVGIG (reference sequence). There are 11 residues in the CDR3. Trimming took 4 bases from V and 5 from J, leaving 8 bases between them. The CDR3 spells CAWTRSYGYTF. The CDR3 bases are TGTGCCTGGACCCGCAGTTATGGCTACACCTTC.

The chain has TRBV27 and TRBJ1-1, with D hard to call. The length of the CDR3 is 14 residues. V gave up 6 bases and J gave up 1 base, with 12 bases separating them. Germline V lookup: CDR1 MNHEY, CDR2 SMNVEV (reference sequence). DNA of the CDR3: TGTGCCAGCAGCTTTAGTATCCCGAACACTGAAGCTTTCTTT. The encoded protein is CASSFSIPNTEAFF.

V gene TRBV7-6 combines with J gene TRBJ1-2, with 10 bases aligning to TRBD1. The CDR3 runs to 13 residues. V lost 4 bases to trimming and J lost 6 bases; unmatched junction nucleotides: 2. Germline V gene lookup returns CDR1 SGHVS and CDR2 FNYEAQ. DNA for the CDR3: TGTGCCAGCAGCTCCGGGACAGGGGATGGCTACACCTTC. This translates into CASSSGTGDGYTF.

The rearrangement joins TRBV7-3 to TRBJ2-2, with D tentatively TRBD1 (5 bases). CDR1 SGHTA and CDR2 FQGTGA come from the germline V gene. V lost 4 bases to trimming and J lost 0 bases, with 6 bases between them. The CDR3 sequence is 14 residues long. CDR3 sequence (DNA): TGTGCCAGCAGCTGGACACCGAACACCGGGGAGCTGTTTTTT. This gives the protein CASSWTPNTGELFF.

The V gene is TRBV6-2 or TRBV6-3, the J gene TRBJ1-2; D is undetermined. This CDR3 has 15 residues. Looked up from germline, CDR1 is MNHEY and CDR2 is SVGEGT. Deletions cut 2 bases from V and 4 bases from J, with 14 bases between. DNA of the CDR3: TGTGCCAGCAGTTACGGACGGGGTAGTGCCTATGGCTACACCTTC. It encodes CASSYGRGSAYGYTF.

This clone was seen once. The CDR3 coding sequence is TGTGCCAGCAGCGGACAGGTCTCTGGAAACACCATATATTTT. Its protein product is CASSGQVSGNTIYF. This chain uses TRBV2 with TRBJ1-3; 7 positions agree with TRBD1. Germline V gene lookup returns CDR1 SNHLY and CDR2 FYNNEI. The CDR3 covers 14 residues. V lost 6 bases, J lost 0 bases, and 2 bases stayed unmatched. The complete variable domain, with remaining parts taken from reference TRBV2 and TRBJ1-3, reads EPEVTQTPSHQVTQMGQEVILRCVPISNHLYFYWYRQILGQKVEFLVSFYNNEISEKSEIFDDQFSVERPDGSNFTLKIRSTKLEDSAMYFCASSGQVSGNTIYFGEGSWLTVV.

The gene calls are TRBV7-6 and TRBJ1-2; D gene unclear. This CDR3 comprises 13 residues. Germline CDR1 and CDR2: SGHVS and FNYEAQ. V was clipped by 5 bases and J by 0 bases, with 7 bases between them. The CDR3 sequence: CASSHGSNYGYTF. CDR3 DNA: TGTGCCAGCAGCCACGGGTCTAACTATGGCTACACCTTC.

The count of this clone is one. This chain joins TRBV18 and TRBJ1-1; TRBD1 might be the D (5 bases). CDR3 length equals 14 residues. With 2 bases removed from V and 5 bases from J, the gap between germline ends came to 12 bases. CDR1 and CDR2 from the germline V gene are KGHSH and LQKENI. Here the CDR3 DNA reads TGTGCCAGCTCACCAAGGCAGGGAGGGACTGAAGCTTTCTTT. Translating gives CASSPRQGGTEAFF.

This chain connects TRBV10-2 to TRBJ2-1, with 12 bases aligning to TRBD2. Per the germline V gene, CDR1 is WSHSY and CDR2 is SAAADI. This CDR3 has 19 residues. The V and J ends lost 0 bases and 8 bases, in that order; junction bases with no gene match: 14. In DNA form, the CDR3 reads TGCGCCAGCAGTGAGTCGACCGGGACTAGCGGGTTACGGAGCCATGAGCAGTTCTTC. Translating gives CASSESTGTSGLRSHEQFF.

V and J are TRBV7-6 and TRBJ1-1, with D possibly matching TRBD1 (5 bases). This CDR3 is built from 15 residues. V dropped 5 bases and J dropped 2 bases, with 15 bases sitting between them. Germline lookup yields CDR1 SGHVS and CDR2 FNYEAQ. The CDR3, as DNA: TGTGCCAGCAGCCCTCGGGGGGGTAGAAACACTGAAGCTTTCTTT. As protein: CASSPRGGRNTEAFF.

This clone was seen once. This chain joins TRBV24-1 and TRBJ2-6; D possibly corresponds to TRBD1 (5 bases). This CDR3 contains 14 residues. Germline V lookup: CDR1 KGHDR, CDR2 SFDVKD. V lost 4 bases and J 2 bases, leaving 5 bases between the germline ends. CDR3 in amino acids: CATSDRAGANVLTF. DNA for the CDR3: TGTGCCACCAGTGACAGGGCTGGGGCCAACGTCCTGACTTTC.

The CDR3 DNA reads as TGTGCCAGCAGTAGGGAACAGGGGACGCTGCGATATGGCTACACCTTC. It codes for CASSREQGTLRYGYTF. This sequence joins TRBV5-5 and TRBJ1-2; 7 positions agree with TRBD1. Germline trimming cut 5 bases from V and 5 bases from J; bases unmatched to any gene: 15. The CDR3 is 16 residues long. The germline V gene has CDR1 SGHKS and CDR2 YYEKEE (reference sequence).